A single sample is the source of the 21 T cell receptor beta chains below, sequenced in a study of blood T cell repertoires in COVID-19. Using immunoSEQ multiplex PCR, the repertoire was profiled, and TCRdb retains in-frame clones only, with some absent. Among some 380,000 clones listed, 88% were seen once. The sequencing input was PBMCs or T cells enriched from blood (not recorded which). Receptor source: a woman between 35 and 50 years old with acute COVID-19.

The rearrangement joins TRBV5-4 to TRBJ1-4; 8 bases match TRBD1. Germline CDR1 reads SGHNT; CDR2 reads YYREEE (reference sequence). The CDR3 runs to 14 residues. The ends lost 5 bases at V and 8 bases at J; junction bases unmatched: 8. CDR3 protein: CASRRQGAGEKLFF. DNA of the CDR3: TGTGCCAGCAGACGGCAGGGGGCTGGAGAAAAACTGTTTTTT.

This chain joins TRBV6-5 and TRBJ2-7, with TRBD1 identical over 7 bases. The germline CDR1 and CDR2 sequences are MNHEY and SVGAGI. V lost 5 bases and J lost 4; bases outside the gene matches: 11. CDR3 length: 15 amino acids. The CDR3, as DNA: TGTGCCAGCAGTAGTGGGACAGCTGGCTTTTACGAGCAGTACTTC. Its protein is CASSSGTAGFYEQYF.

The V and J genes are TRBV30 and TRBJ1-1, with 7 bases matching TRBD1. V shed 7 bases and J 5 bases; nucleotides not matched to a gene: 7. The CDR3 is 12 amino acids. The germline gives CDR1 GTSNPN, CDR2 SVGIG (reference sequence). The CDR3 region is CASETGLTEAFF. CDR3 DNA: TGTGCCTCAGAGACAGGGTTAACTGAAGCTTTCTTT.

This chain connects TRBV20-1 to TRBJ2-3, with a possible D match to TRBD1 (5 bases). V was clipped by 3 bases and J by 6 bases, with 13 bases between them. Germline CDR1 is DFQATT and CDR2 is SNEGSKA (reference sequence). The CDR3 loop spans 13 amino acids. The CDR3: CSASLGRDDTQYF. CDR3 coding DNA: TGCAGTGCTAGTTTAGGCAGGGATGATACGCAGTATTTT.

The chain links TRBV30 to TRBJ2-3, with 10 bases aligning to TRBD2. This CDR3 is 15 amino acids long. The germline gives CDR1 GTSNPN, CDR2 SVGIG (reference sequence). With 1 base clipped from V and 4 bases from J, the junction kept 5 bases outside the gene matches. The CDR3: CAWSGASGGADTQYF. For the CDR3, the DNA is TGTGCCTGGAGTGGGGCTAGCGGGGGCGCAGATACGCAGTATTTT.

The chain has TRBV5-1 and TRBJ2-7; 8 bases are shared with TRBD1. J was trimmed by 6 bases and V by 0 bases; bases with no gene match: 5. In germline, CDR1 is SGHRS, CDR2 YFSETQ. The CDR3 length is 14 residues. CDR3 bases: TGCGCCAGCAGCTTGGCAGGGGGCGCGGGCGAGCAGTACTTC. This gives the protein CASSLAGGAGEQYF.

V is TRBV3-1 (or the pseudogene TRBV3-2) and J is TRBJ2-5, with 13 bases aligning to TRBD2. The CDR3 has 18 residues. The junction had 6 bases not matched to a gene; V was cut back by 0 bases and J by 2 bases. The germline gives CDR1 LGHDT, CDR2 YNNKEL (reference sequence). This CDR3 reads CASSQDLLAGGGQETQYF. CDR3 DNA sequence: TGTGCCAGCAGCCAAGATCTACTAGCGGGGGGGGGACAAGAGACCCAGTACTTC.

CDR3 DNA: TGTGCCAGCAGCTCTCTAGCGGGGTACCAAGAGACCCAGTACTTC. Its translation: CASSSLAGYQETQYF. This chain joins TRBV11-2 and TRBJ2-5; 9 nucleotides match TRBD2. Trimming removed 4 bases from V and 0 bases from J; junction bases left unmatched: 3. The CDR3 contains 15 residues. The germline gives CDR1 SGHAT, CDR2 FQNNGV.

The chain is built from TRBV6-5 and TRBJ1-1, with TRBD1 as a possible D gene (5 bases). The CDR3 has 16 residues. Germline values: CDR1 MNHEY, CDR2 SVGAGI. Trimming took off 4 bases at V and 2 bases at J, with 17 bases between the two ends. DNA for the CDR3: TGTGCCAGCAGTTCCAGACCCGGACACCGTAACACTGAAGCTTTCTTT. Translating gives CASSSRPGHRNTEAFF.

The chain links TRBV6-5 to TRBJ2-1, with 9 bases matching TRBD1. The CDR3 consists of 13 residues. Trimming removed 8 bases from V and 8 bases from J; junction bases left unmatched: 7. Looked up from germline, CDR1 is MNHEY and CDR2 is SVGAGI. The CDR3 sequence: CASGGTGRDEQFF. The DNA for the CDR3 is TGTGCCAGCGGCGGGACAGGGAGGGATGAGCAGTTCTTC.

The gene calls are TRBV30 and TRBJ1-5; TRBD1 might be the D (5 bases). There are 13 residues in the CDR3. Germline CDR1 and CDR2: GTSNPN and SVGIG (reference sequence). Trimming shortened V by 0 bases and J by 4 bases, and 7 bases separated the two germline ends. The CDR3 coding sequence is TGTGCCTGGAGTGTACAGGAAAATCAGCCCCAGCATTTT. It specifies CAWSVQENQPQHF.

The chain recombines TRBV9 with TRBJ1-6; D gene uncertain. CDR1 is SGDLS and CDR2 is YYNGEE in the germline V gene. The V gene lost 0 bases and the J gene lost 10 bases, with 17 bases spanning the gap. This CDR3 is built from 16 residues. The CDR3 region is CASSVGVPEGRSPLHF. The CDR3 DNA sequence: TGTGCCAGCAGCGTAGGGGTTCCTGAGGGAAGATCACCCCTCCACTTT.

V gene TRBV11-2 combines with J gene TRBJ2-6; D call uncertain. From germline, CDR1 is SGHAT and CDR2 FQNNGV. V gave up 3 bases and J gave up 2 bases, with 8 bases separating them. This CDR3 is built from 15 residues. The CDR3 DNA reads TGTGCCAGCAGCTTTACCCAGGCTGGGGCCAACGTCCTGACTTTC. This sequence encodes CASSFTQAGANVLTF.

The chain is built from TRBV6-5 and TRBJ2-7; D is possibly TRBD2 (6 bases). From germline, CDR1 is MNHEY and CDR2 SVGAGI. This CDR3 spans 12 amino acids. The germline V and J ends were trimmed by 6 bases and 6 bases, with 12 bases remaining between them. CDR3 residues: CASRGGDREQYF. CDR3 sequence (DNA): TGTGCCAGCAGAGGAGGGGACCGCGAGCAGTACTTC.

This sequence joins TRBV3-1 (or the pseudogene TRBV3-2) and TRBJ2-7, with a possible D match to TRBD1 (7 bases). Trimming shortened V by 3 bases and J by 3 bases, and 18 bases separated the two germline ends. CDR1 and CDR2 from the germline V gene are LGHDT and YNNKEL (reference sequence). The CDR3 has 16 amino acids. In DNA form, the CDR3 reads TGTGCCAGCAGCCAGTACACAGGGGAGGTAATCTACGAGCAGTACTTC. Residues: CASSQYTGEVIYEQYF.

The J gene is TRBJ1-1, the V gene TRBV10-3, with a tentative D call TRBD1 (5 bases). The CDR3 is 15 amino acids. With 6 bases removed from V and 0 bases from J, the gap between germline ends came to 14 bases. Germline assignment: CDR1 ENHRY and CDR2 SYGVKD. The CDR3 reads CAISGGKEMNTEAFF. The CDR3 region has the DNA TGTGCCATCAGCGGGGGGAAAGAAATGAACACTGAAGCTTTCTTT.

The chain combines TRBV6-5 with TRBJ1-2; no clear D. CDR1 and CDR2 from the germline V gene are MNHEY and SVGAGI. The CDR3 consists of 15 residues. Trimming stripped 2 bases from V and 4 bases from J, with 14 bases between. CDR3 coding DNA: TGTGCCAGCAGTTACGCGGGCCCCGCGGGCTATGGCTACACCTTC. This codes for CASSYAGPAGYGYTF.

This clone was recorded a few times. The chain combines TRBV27 with TRBJ1-2; no firm D call. The CDR3 is made up of 13 amino acids. V gave up 2 bases and J gave up 7 bases, with 11 bases separating them. CDR1 and CDR2 from the germline V gene are MNHEY and SMNVEV (reference sequence). This CDR3 is CASSLSGSGGYTF. The CDR3 DNA reads as TGTGCCAGCAGTTTAAGCGGGTCGGGTGGCTACACCTTC.

The CDR3 region has the DNA TGCGCCAGCAGCTTGACCCCGACAGGGGCTCAGCCCCAGCATTTT. The encoded protein is CASSLTPTGAQPQHF. The V gene is TRBV5-1, the J gene TRBJ1-5, with TRBD1 matching 8 bases. The CDR3 is made up of 15 amino acids. J was trimmed by 6 bases and V by 1 base; bases with no gene match: 6. Per germline, CDR1 SGHRS and CDR2 YFSETQ.

This rearrangement joins TRBV27 to TRBJ2-1, with a possible D match to TRBD2 (6 bases). The V gene lost 6 bases and the J gene lost 5 bases, with 11 bases spanning the gap. This CDR3 spans 13 amino acids. Germline lookup yields CDR1 MNHEY and CDR2 SMNVEV (reference sequence). This CDR3 is CASSRGLHNEQFF. In DNA form, the CDR3 reads TGTGCCAGCAGCCGGGGGTTACACAATGAGCAGTTCTTC.

The V call is TRBV28, the J call TRBJ1-2; 9 bases agree with TRBD1. The junction had 0 bases not matched to a gene; V was cut back by 2 bases and J by 5 bases. Germline V gives CDR1 MDHEN, CDR2 SYDVKM. The CDR3 is 13 amino acids. This CDR3 reads CASSLGTGYGYTF. The CDR3 bases are TGTGCCAGCAGTTTAGGGACAGGGTATGGCTACACCTTC.